The 16 T cell receptor beta chains below come from one sample, sequenced in a study of T cells in Graves' hyperthyroidism and ophthalmopathy. The CDR3 regions of TCR beta were amplified from RNA transcripts. The HTBI primer set was used in a first-round RT-PCR of the TCR CDR3. TCRdb re-analysed the multiplex PCR reads in MiXCR, keeping a single row per CDR3 protein. The repertoire holds around 110,000 distinct CDR3 sequences, 16% seen once, with around 44% in the top ten. Source material: blood. The receptor source for this set is a woman in her 50s with Graves' hyperthyroidism.

This chain links TRBV6-1 with TRBJ1-2; no firm D call. The CDR3 loop spans 11 amino acids. The germline gives CDR1 MNHNS, CDR2 SASEGT. The V end lost 6 bases, the J end lost 8 bases, and 10 bases lay between the germline ends. CDR3 sequence reads: CASSSYRGYTF. CDR3 coding DNA: TGTGCCAGCAGCTCTTATAGGGGCTACACCTTC.

This clonotype showed up many times. The chain employs TRBV30 and TRBJ2-2; D is possibly TRBD1 (5 bases). V lost 5 bases, J lost 4 bases, and 14 bases lay in between. Germline V gene data show CDR1 as GTSNPN and CDR2 as SVGIG (reference sequence). CDR3 size: 14 residues. In DNA form, the CDR3 reads TGTGCCTGGGCCTCAGGGCAGGCCACCGGGGAGCTGTTTTTT. It is translated as CAWASGQATGELFF.

This clonotype was observed at least ten times. This sequence joins TRBV19 and TRBJ1-5; the D gene is possibly TRBD1 (6 bases). Germline CDR1 reads LNHDA; CDR2 reads SQIVND (reference sequence). CDR3 length: 15 residues. Trimming stripped 5 bases from V and 2 bases from J, with 13 bases between. This chain's CDR3 is CASSYSAGGNQPQHF. The CDR3 DNA is TGTGCCAGTAGTTACTCAGCAGGGGGCAATCAGCCCCAGCATTTT.

This clonotype was detected many times. The rearrangement uses TRBV5-1 and TRBJ1-1, with D possibly TRBD1 on 5 matching bases. Germline CDR1 reads SGHRS; CDR2 reads YFSETQ. The CDR3 runs to 15 residues. Trimming cost V 6 bases and J 1 base, with 16 bases left between them. CDR3 sequence (DNA): TGCGCCAGCAATAGCGGGACGCTGCGGAACACTGAAGCTTTCTTT. This sequence encodes CASNSGTLRNTEAFF.

This clonotype has ten or more counts. The chain recombines TRBV5-1 with TRBJ2-1; 8 nucleotides agree with TRBD1. CDR3 length: 15 residues. The ends lost 0 bases at V and 9 bases at J; junction bases unmatched: 8. CDR1 is SGHRS and CDR2 is YFSETQ in the germline V gene. CDR3 protein: CASSLVQTGDGEQFF. CDR3 DNA sequence: TGCGCCAGCAGCTTGGTTCAGACAGGGGACGGTGAGCAGTTCTTC. Variable domain in full (rest from reference TRBV5-1 and TRBJ2-1): KAGVTQTPRYLIKTRGQQVTLSCSPISGHRSVSWYQQTPGQGLQFLFEYFSETQRNKGNFPGRFSGRQFSNSRSEMNVSTLELGDSALYLCASSLVQTGDGEQFFGPGTRLTVL.

This clonotype was seen many times. CDR3: CATSSPGQAYQETQYF. CDR3 nucleotides: TGTGCCACCAGTTCTCCGGGACAGGCCTACCAAGAGACCCAGTACTTC. The genes are TRBV24-1 and TRBJ2-5, with 8 bases identical to TRBD1. The junction had 8 bases not matched to a gene; V was cut back by 6 bases and J by 0 bases. In germline, CDR1 is KGHDR, CDR2 SFDVKD. The CDR3 contains 16 residues.

The chain uses TRBV2 and TRBJ2-1; 14 nucleotides match TRBD2. The ends lost 6 bases at V and 7 bases at J; junction bases unmatched: 5. Germline V gene lookup returns CDR1 SNHLY and CDR2 FYNNEI. The CDR3 extends over 15 amino acids. CDR3 residues: CASRAGTSGGNEQFF. CDR3 in DNA: TGTGCCAGCAGGGCCGGGACTAGCGGGGGAAATGAGCAGTTCTTC. The entire variable domain, with the rest obtained from reference TRBV2 and TRBJ2-1, is as follows: EPEVTQTPSHQVTQMGQEVILRCVPISNHLYFYWYRQILGQKVEFLVSFYNNEISEKSEIFDDQFSVERPDGSNFTLKIRSTKLEDSAMYFCASRAGTSGGNEQFFGPGTRLTVL.

Many counts were recorded for this clonotype. The J gene is TRBJ1-2, the V gene TRBV12-3 or TRBV12-4; 8 nucleotides match TRBD1. This CDR3 contains 14 residues. The trim removed 5 bases at V and 8 bases at J, leaving 10 bases unmatched. The CDR3 DNA reads TGTGCCAGCAGTCGGGCAGGGGGCGTGCGGGGCTACACCTTC. Amino acid sequence: CASSRAGGVRGYTF.

The genes are TRBV4-2 and TRBJ1-6, with TRBD1 matching over 8 bases. Germline V gene lookup returns CDR1 LGHNA and CDR2 YNFKEQ. The CDR3 totals 16 residues. V was clipped by 4 bases and J by 5 bases; unmatched bases: 7. CDR3 in DNA: TGTGCCAGCAGCCTTATGGACAGGGTGAATAATTCACCCCTCCACTTT. Its protein product is CASSLMDRVNNSPLHF.

This clonotype was found many times. The chain employs TRBV14 and TRBJ2-1; no firm D call. This CDR3 is built from 13 residues. Trimming removed 1 base from V and 8 bases from J, with 9 bases in between. Per the germline V gene, CDR1 is SGHDN and CDR2 is FVKESK. CDR3 DNA sequence: TGTGCCAGCAGCCAAGCTCAGAGGCATGAGCAGTTCTTC. This gives the protein CASSQAQRHEQFF. Complete variable domain (other parts from reference TRBV14 and TRBJ2-1): EAGVTQFPSHSVIEKGQTVTLRCDPISGHDNLYWYRRVMGKEIKFLLHFVKESKQDESGMPNNRFLAERTGGTYSTLKVQPAELEDSGVYFCASSQAQRHEQFFGPGTRLTVL.

In nucleotides, the CDR3 is TGTGCCAGCAGTTTAACTCGGTGGCTGCTGCCCTACAATGAGCAGTTCTTC. Its protein is CASSLTRWLLPYNEQFF. The genes are TRBV28 and TRBJ2-1; D is unclear. The V and J ends lost 2 bases and 2 bases respectively, with 16 bases between them. The length of the CDR3 is 17 residues. In germline, CDR1 is MDHEN, CDR2 SYDVKM. Using reference TRBV28 and TRBJ2-1 for the parts outside the CDR3, the full variable domain is DVKVTQSSRYLVKRTGEKVFLECVQDMDHENMFWYRQDPGLGLRLIYFSYDVKMKEKGDIPEGYSVSREKKERFSLILESASTNQTSMYLCASSLTRWLLPYNEQFFGPGTRLTVL.

The sample holds many counts of this clonotype. The rearrangement uses TRBV19 and TRBJ1-5; D unclear. Germline values: CDR1 LNHDA, CDR2 SQIVND (reference sequence). Trimming shortened V by 1 base and J by 0 bases, and 16 bases separated the two germline ends. This CDR3 is 18 amino acids long. The CDR3 spells CASSIAPAARYSNQPQHF. CDR3 nucleotide sequence: TGTGCCAGTAGTATAGCTCCGGCAGCACGTTATAGCAATCAGCCCCAGCATTTT.

This clonotype was recorded many times. The chain is built from TRBV5-1 and TRBJ2-7; TRBD2 aligns across 13 bases. With 4 bases clipped from V and 5 bases from J, the junction kept 9 bases outside the gene matches. Looked up from germline, CDR1 is SGHRS and CDR2 is YFSETQ. There are 16 residues in the CDR3. DNA for the CDR3: TGCGCCAGCAGCGTCGGGACTAGCGGGAAGATCGACGAGCAGTACTTC. Amino acid sequence: CASSVGTSGKIDEQYF.

This clonotype occurred many times. The DNA of the CDR3 is TGTGCCAGTAGCACTAGCGGGGGAGCCCCTGAGCAGTTCTTC. It encodes CASSTSGGAPEQFF. The J gene is TRBJ2-1, the V gene TRBV19; 11 nucleotides match TRBD2. Germline V gene lookup returns CDR1 LNHDA and CDR2 SQIVND (reference sequence). This CDR3 comprises 14 residues. V was clipped by 6 bases and J by 9 bases; unmatched bases: 7.

This clonotype was observed at least ten times. The chain joins TRBV5-1 to TRBJ1-2, with unresolved D. The CDR3 runs 14 residues. Trimming left V 4 bases short and J 3 bases short, with 13 bases between. The germline gives CDR1 SGHRS, CDR2 YFSETQ. This CDR3 is CASSPLTADYGYTF. The DNA of the CDR3 is TGCGCCAGCAGCCCTCTAACAGCCGACTATGGCTACACCTTC. Supplemented by reference TRBV5-1 and TRBJ1-2, the full variable domain reads KAGVTQTPRYLIKTRGQQVTLSCSPISGHRSVSWYQQTPGQGLQFLFEYFSETQRNKGNFPGRFSGRQFSNSRSEMNVSTLELGDSALYLCASSPLTADYGYTFGSGTRLTVV.

This clonotype was recorded many times. The rearrangement joins TRBV2 to TRBJ2-2; 7 nucleotides agree with TRBD2. This CDR3 region has 13 residues. V lost 6 bases to trimming and J lost 6 bases; unmatched junction nucleotides: 4. The germline CDR1 and CDR2 sequences are SNHLY and FYNNEI. CDR3 sequence: CASRERDAGELFF. In DNA form, the CDR3 reads TGTGCCAGCAGAGAGCGGGACGCCGGGGAGCTGTTTTTT.